The 6 T cell receptor beta chains below come from one sample, sequenced in a study of neurological immune-mediated disorders. Time point meaning: longitudinal time-point 2. TCRdb re-analysed the 5' RACE reads in MiXCR, keeping a single row per CDR3 protein. This sample has some 80,000 distinct CDR3 sequences; almost 6% occur once, and the top ten carry 7.9%. The sequenced sample consisted of PBMCs. Receptor source: a woman aged 55 to 70 with multiple sclerosis.

This clonotype appeared many times. The chain uses TRBV9 and TRBJ2-2; the D gene could be TRBD1 or TRBD2 (5 bases each). V was pared by 0 bases and J by 1 base, with 13 bases between. This CDR3 is 17 amino acids long. From germline, CDR1 is SGDLS and CDR2 YYNGEE. CDR3: CASSVGGTHENTGELFF. The CDR3 nucleotides read TGTGCCAGCAGCGTAGGTGGGACGCACGAGAACACCGGGGAGCTGTTTTTT.

This clonotype was detected ten times or more. The V call is TRBV29-1, the J call TRBJ1-1; D unresolved. This CDR3 is built from 12 residues. The germline V gene encodes CDR1 SQVTM and CDR2 ANQGSEA. Deletions cut 8 bases from V and 4 bases from J, with 14 bases between. CDR3 sequence reads: CSIIDPGTEAFF. CDR3 coding DNA: TGCAGCATAATAGACCCGGGCACTGAAGCTTTCTTT.

This clonotype came up many times. V is TRBV4-1 and J is TRBJ2-3; D could derive from TRBD1 or TRBD2 (6 bases each). Germline V gene lookup returns CDR1 MGHRA and CDR2 YSYEKL. V lost 2 bases to trimming and J lost 6 bases, with 12 bases between them. This CDR3 spans 14 amino acids. The CDR3 loop is CASSQPQGRDTQYF. CDR3 bases: TGCGCCAGCAGCCAACCCCAGGGGAGGGATACGCAGTATTTT.

This clonotype showed up many times. The chain's CDR3 is CASSQRTSGGLNEQFF. The CDR3 coding sequence is TGCGCCAGCAGCCAAAGGACTAGCGGGGGCCTCAATGAGCAGTTCTTC. This chain links TRBV4-1 with TRBJ2-1, with 13 bases fitting TRBD2. V dropped 2 bases and J dropped 6; count of bases not matched to a gene: 4. The CDR3 runs to 16 residues. Germline V gene data show CDR1 as MGHRA and CDR2 as YSYEKL.

To note about this clonotype: The junction does not match germline at one end; this may be a read error. This chain links TRBV6-5 with TRBJ2-7; 7 bases align to TRBD1. CDR3 length equals 13 residues. CDR1 MNHEY and CDR2 SVGAGI come from the germline V gene. Here the CDR3 DNA reads TGTGTCAGCAGAATTTCGCCGGGACAGCCGCCTAAGTTC. This codes for CVSRISPGQPPKF.

This clonotype was seen at least ten times. J is TRBJ2-7 and V is TRBV7-8, with TRBD1 identical over 8 bases. With 3 bases clipped from V and 4 bases from J, the junction kept 8 bases outside the gene matches. Germline-derived CDR1 and CDR2 are SGHVS and FQNEAQ. The CDR3 extends over 15 amino acids. The CDR3 is CASSFRTGKEYEQYF. The CDR3, as DNA: TGTGCCAGCAGCTTCCGGACAGGGAAGGAGTACGAGCAGTACTTC.